The 25 T cell receptor beta chains below come from one sample, sequenced in a study of cytomegalovirus exposure and HLA in healthy donors. PCR involved 60 Vbeta and 13 Jbeta primers. Sequenced by immunoSEQ multiplex PCR; TCRdb stores in-frame clones only, minus some. Here the sample spans some 200,000 clones, around 84% being singletons. Sequencing was performed on PBMCs. All receptors come from a woman between 45 and 65 years old in good health and CMV-seropositive.

The chain links TRBV5-8 to TRBJ1-2; 7 bases map to TRBD1. The CDR3 loop spans 13 amino acids. The junction had 5 bases not matched to a gene; V was cut back by 4 bases and J by 5 bases. Germline V gene data show CDR1 as SGHTS and CDR2 as YDEGEE. The CDR3 sequence: CASSPGTAYGYTF. The CDR3 DNA reads as TGTGCCAGCAGCCCCGGGACAGCATATGGCTACACCTTC.

This clone was recorded once. V usage is TRBV5-1 and J usage is TRBJ2-7; TRBD1 might be the D (5 bases). Trimming pared 3 bases from V and 6 bases from J, leaving 13 bases between. Germline V lookup: CDR1 SGHRS, CDR2 YFSETQ. The CDR3 extends over 13 amino acids. CDR3 nucleotide sequence: TGCGCCAGCAGCTCGGTTAGTCAGGGCGAGCAGTACTTC. Protein: CASSSVSQGEQYF.

The genes are TRBV18 and TRBJ2-1, with D hard to call. V was trimmed by 0 bases and J by 8 bases, leaving 8 bases between them. The germline V gene encodes CDR1 KGHSH and CDR2 LQKENI. The CDR3 contains 13 residues. CDR3: CASSPPRVDEQFF. CDR3 sequence (DNA): TGTGCCAGCTCACCACCTCGGGTCGATGAGCAGTTCTTC.

This clone has a handful of counts. The genes are TRBV25-1 and TRBJ2-1; TRBD2 is a possible D gene (6 bases). The V gene lost 1 base and the J gene lost 3 bases, with 13 bases spanning the gap. The CDR3 sequence is 16 residues long. CDR1 is MGHDK and CDR2 is SYGVNS in the germline V gene. As DNA, the CDR3 is TGTGCCAGCAGTGAATCGGGAGCGAGCCACTACAATGAGCAGTTCTTC. This encodes CASSESGASHYNEQFF.

J is TRBJ2-7 and V is TRBV6-5; TRBD1 matches 10 bases. The CDR3 sequence is 12 residues long. The junction had 5 bases not matched to a gene; V was cut back by 6 bases and J by 9 bases. Germline CDR1 reads MNHEY; CDR2 reads SVGAGI. The CDR3 here is CASRDRGVGQYF. CDR3 nucleotide sequence: TGTGCCAGCAGGGACAGGGGGGTCGGGCAGTACTTC.

This clone appeared a few times. The gene calls are TRBV18 and TRBJ1-2; 11 nucleotides align to TRBD1. Germline values: CDR1 KGHSH, CDR2 LQKENI. Trimming cost V 3 bases and J 8 bases; bases outside gene matches: 5. CDR3 size: 14 residues. DNA for the CDR3: TGTGCCAGCTCACCTGGACAGGGGGCGGGAGGCTACACCTTC. The encoded protein is CASSPGQGAGGYTF.

The J gene is TRBJ1-6, the V gene TRBV2; no definite D call. The germline V and J ends were trimmed by 7 bases and 10 bases, with 14 bases remaining between them. CDR3 size: 13 residues. CDR1 SNHLY and CDR2 FYNNEI come from the germline V gene. CDR3 in DNA: TGTGCCAGCATGTTAGAGAGGAGGTCACCCCTCCACTTT. Translation: CASMLERRSPLHF.

The rearrangement joins TRBV9 to TRBJ2-5, with D perhaps matching TRBD2 (7 bases). This CDR3 is 14 amino acids long. Germline V gene lookup returns CDR1 SGDLS and CDR2 YYNGEE. Between the trimmed V and J ends, which lost 2 bases and 5 bases, there was a span of 13 bases. The CDR3 DNA follows: TGTGCCAGCAGCGTGGGGGGGCGGGGGGAGACCCAGTACTTC. Translated: CASSVGGRGETQYF. The full variable domain, its missing parts supplied by reference TRBV9 and TRBJ2-5, is DSGVTQTPKHLITATGQRVTLRCSPRSGDLSVYWYQQSLDQGLQFLIQYYNGEERAKGNILERFSAQQFPDLHSELNLSSLELGDSALYFCASSVGGRGETQYFGPGTRLLVL.

The rearrangement links TRBV7-2 to TRBJ1-5; D gene ambiguous. Trimming stripped 2 bases from V and 0 bases from J, with 8 bases between. Germline assignment: CDR1 SGHTA and CDR2 FQGNSA. CDR3 length: 15 amino acids. The chain's CDR3 is CASSLTAGSNQPQHF. CDR3 nucleotide sequence: TGTGCCAGCAGCTTAACCGCCGGTAGCAATCAGCCCCAGCATTTT. Full variable domain (missing parts from reference TRBV7-2 and TRBJ1-5): GAGVSQSPSNKVTEKGKDVELRCDPISGHTALYWYRQSLGQGLEFLIYFQGNSAPDKSGLPSDRFSAERTGGSVSTLTIQRTQQEDSAVYLCASSLTAGSNQPQHFGDGTRLSIL.

The gene calls are TRBV19 and TRBJ1-5; D remains unclear. Deletions cut 3 bases from V and 5 bases from J, with 14 bases between. Germline V CDR1 and CDR2: LNHDA, SQIVND (reference sequence). This CDR3 region has 15 residues. The CDR3 reads CASSILPVGYQPQHF. The DNA of the CDR3 is TGTGCCAGTAGTATCTTACCGGTCGGGTATCAGCCCCAGCATTTT.

The V gene is TRBV6-5, the J gene TRBJ2-1; the D gene is possibly TRBD1 (6 bases). The CDR3 is 13 amino acids. Germline values: CDR1 MNHEY, CDR2 SVGAGI. Between the trimmed V and J ends, which lost 0 bases and 6 bases, there was a span of 6 bases. The CDR3 loop reads CASSYSDSNEQFF. In nucleotides, the CDR3 is TGTGCCAGCAGTTACTCGGACAGCAATGAGCAGTTCTTC.

This chain links TRBV11-2 with TRBJ2-7; possible D gene TRBD1, 6 bases. This CDR3 region has 16 residues. Germline assignment: CDR1 SGHAT and CDR2 FQNNGV. Trimming cost V 2 bases and J 5 bases, with 19 bases left between them. CDR3 protein: CASSLRIGQGIHEQYF. The CDR3, as DNA: TGTGCCAGCAGCTTAAGAATCGGGCAGGGGATCCACGAGCAGTACTTC.

The rearrangement joins TRBV5-5 to TRBJ2-1, with 15 positions matching TRBD2. CDR3 length: 17 amino acids. Germline trimming cut 5 bases from V and 8 bases from J; bases unmatched to any gene: 11. Germline assignment: CDR1 SGHKS and CDR2 YYEKEE (reference sequence). For the CDR3, the DNA is TGTGCCAGCAGTTTCGGACTAGCGGGGGGGCCTAGAGATGAGCAGTTCTTC. This gives the protein CASSFGLAGGPRDEQFF.

This clone has more than one count but fewer than ten. The rearrangement uses TRBV6-1 and TRBJ1-5, with D perhaps TRBD1 (5 bases). This CDR3 has 14 amino acids. V lost 6 bases and J lost 3, with 12 bases in between. From germline, CDR1 is MNHNS and CDR2 SASEGT. The CDR3 nucleotides are TGTGCCAGCAGATTAGACAGATCCAATCAGCCCCAGCATTTT. Translating it yields CASRLDRSNQPQHF.

Notes on this clone: At one of its ends the junction is not consistent with the germline gene, which may arise from a read error. This chain joins TRBV7-7 and TRBJ2-5, with 11 bases identical to TRBD2. The CDR3 runs 15 residues. Germline assignment: CDR1 SSHAT and CDR2 FNYEAQ (reference sequence). CDR3 nucleotide sequence: TGTGCTAGCAGCTTACTAGCGGGGGTGGGAGAGACCCAGTACTTC. This encodes CASSLLAGVGETQYF.

The chain uses TRBV9 and TRBJ2-3; TRBD2 agrees at 12 bases. Trimming removed 0 bases from V and 3 bases from J; junction bases left unmatched: 5. Germline CDR1 reads SGDLS; CDR2 reads YYNGEE. The CDR3 length is 17 residues. In DNA form, the CDR3 reads TGTGCCAGCAGCGTAGGGAGGACTAGCGGGGTGACAGATACGCAGTATTTT. It encodes CASSVGRTSGVTDTQYF.

The V call is TRBV28, the J call TRBJ1-1; TRBD1 agrees at 8 bases. Looked up from germline, CDR1 is MDHEN and CDR2 is SYDVKM. The CDR3 has 14 amino acids. The ends lost 3 bases at V and 6 bases at J; junction bases unmatched: 6. CDR3 bases: TGTGCCAGCAGTTTTGACAGGGGAAGCGCTGAAGCTTTCTTT. It translates to CASSFDRGSAEAFF.

The chain joins TRBV7-6 to TRBJ1-1; maybe TRBD1 (5 bases). This CDR3 contains 13 residues. Germline V CDR1 and CDR2: SGHVS, FNYEAQ. The germline V and J ends were trimmed by 5 bases and 0 bases, with 7 bases remaining between them. Here the CDR3 reads CASSRQLNTEAFF. The CDR3 DNA reads as TGTGCCAGCAGCCGACAGTTGAACACTGAAGCTTTCTTT.

The chain links TRBV30 to TRBJ2-5; D ambiguous. V shed 1 base and J shed 5 bases, with 11 bases lying between them. This CDR3 is 13 amino acids long. The germline V gene has CDR1 GTSNPN and CDR2 SVGIG (reference sequence). CDR3 nucleotides: TGTGCCTGGAGTGGTAGCCCCGCGGAGACCCAGTACTTC. Its protein product is CAWSGSPAETQYF.

This chain connects TRBV2 to TRBJ2-7; D gene uncertain. Germline CDR1 is SNHLY and CDR2 is FYNNEI. This CDR3 is 14 amino acids long. Trimming removed 3 bases from V and 2 bases from J, with 11 bases in between. The DNA for the CDR3 is TGTGCCAGCAGTGAGACCAATACAGCCTACGAGCAGTACTTC. This translates into CASSETNTAYEQYF.

The chain carries TRBV18 and TRBJ2-7; no definite D call. The germline gives CDR1 KGHSH, CDR2 LQKENI. The CDR3 covers 13 residues. The V and J ends lost 3 bases and 1 base respectively, with 7 bases between them. Here the CDR3 DNA reads TGTGCCAGCTCACCCGCGGTTTCCTACGAGCAGTACTTC. This sequence encodes CASSPAVSYEQYF.

CDR3 residues: CASSPGQINIQYF. Here the CDR3 DNA reads TGTGCCAGCAGTCCTGGACAAATAAACATTCAGTACTTC. The chain carries TRBV5-4 and TRBJ2-4; weak D call: TRBD1 (5 bases). The V and J ends lost 5 bases and 6 bases respectively, with 12 bases between them. This CDR3 has 13 residues. In germline, CDR1 is SGHNT, CDR2 YYREEE (reference sequence).

The chain recombines TRBV27 with TRBJ1-4; 9 positions agree with TRBD1. The CDR3 contains 17 residues. V was pared by 5 bases and J by 4 bases, with 11 bases of the junction left unmatched. Germline-derived CDR1 and CDR2 are MNHEY and SMNVEV (reference sequence). The CDR3 sequence: CASSLSGTGRVNEKLFF. The CDR3 nucleotides are TGTGCCAGCAGTCTCTCCGGGACAGGGCGAGTTAATGAAAAACTGTTTTTT.

The gene calls are TRBV6-6 and TRBJ1-2; the D gene is possibly TRBD1 (6 bases). Trimming left V 5 bases short and J 8 bases short, with 18 bases between. Per germline, CDR1 MNHNY and CDR2 SVGAGI (reference sequence). The CDR3 is made up of 14 amino acids. The CDR3 loop is CASSGSDRSGGYTF. CDR3 DNA sequence: TGTGCCAGCAGTGGGAGCGACAGGTCCGGAGGCTACACCTTC.

The chain has TRBV6-6 and TRBJ1-1, with D possibly being TRBD1 (5 bases). The CDR3 totals 14 residues. Germline V gene lookup returns CDR1 MNHNY and CDR2 SVGAGI (reference sequence). The V and J ends lost 4 bases and 5 bases respectively, with 14 bases between them. CDR3: CASSLGVASTEAFF. The CDR3, as DNA: TGTGCCAGCAGTTTAGGGGTCGCGAGTACTGAAGCTTTCTTT.